The 8 T cell receptor beta chains listed next were all sequenced from one sample in a study of T cell changes during pregnancy in multiple sclerosis. Sequenced by immunoSEQ multiplex PCR; TCRdb stores in-frame clones only, minus some. The data contain approximately 60,000 clones, over 85% of them singletons. The source material was CD4+ T cells from peripheral blood mononuclear cells, sampled before pregnancy. These receptors were obtained from a female donor with multiple sclerosis, enrolled in a pregnancy study.

The J gene is TRBJ2-6, the V gene TRBV6-1; 7 bases are shared with TRBD1. Germline V gives CDR1 MNHNS, CDR2 SASEGT. With 4 bases clipped from V and 13 bases from J, the junction kept 16 bases outside the gene matches. This CDR3 is 16 amino acids long. CDR3 amino acids: CASSAYFGTVTGVLTF. Here the CDR3 DNA reads TGTGCCAGCAGTGCCTACTTTGGGACAGTAACTGGGGTCCTGACTTTC.

This clone was detected once. The chain has TRBV11-3 and TRBJ2-7; TRBD2 is a possible D gene (5 bases). The germline gives CDR1 SGHNT, CDR2 YENEEA. This CDR3 has 14 residues. Trimming took off 5 bases at V and 4 bases at J, with 15 bases between the two ends. The CDR3 DNA is TGTGCCAGCAGCCAGGAGAGCGGAGATTACGAGCAGTACTTC. This gives the protein CASSQESGDYEQYF. Full variable domain (rest looked up from reference TRBV11-3 and TRBJ2-7): EAGVVQSPRYKIIEKKQPVAFWCNPISGHNTLYWYLQNLGQGPELLIRYENEEAVDDSQLPKDRFSAERLKGVDSTLKIQPAELGDSAVYLCASSQESGDYEQYFGPGTRLTVT.

The rearrangement uses TRBV5-1 and TRBJ2-5; possible D gene TRBD2, 5 bases. Germline V lookup: CDR1 SGHRS, CDR2 YFSETQ. The CDR3 length is 14 residues. Between the trimmed V and J ends, which lost 2 bases and 2 bases, there was a span of 10 bases. DNA for the CDR3: TGCGCCAGCAGCTTAGGACTGATTCAAGAGACCCAGTACTTC. This encodes CASSLGLIQETQYF.

The chain combines TRBV7-2 with TRBJ2-1, with 9 bases lining up with TRBD2. Germline trimming cut 3 bases from V and 9 bases from J; bases unmatched to any gene: 6. Germline V gene lookup returns CDR1 SGHTA and CDR2 FQGNSA. The CDR3 is made up of 14 amino acids. The CDR3: CASSFAGGPLEQFF. CDR3 nucleotides: TGTGCCAGCAGCTTCGCGGGAGGGCCGCTTGAGCAGTTCTTC.

The V gene is TRBV27, the J gene TRBJ2-1; D perhaps matches TRBD2 (6 bases). Trimming took off 5 bases at V and 6 bases at J, with 14 bases between the two ends. This CDR3 is built from 14 residues. CDR1 and CDR2 (germline): MNHEY, SMNVEV (reference sequence). CDR3 loop: CASSPRGLLNEQFF. In nucleotides, the CDR3 is TGTGCCAGCAGTCCACGGGGACTTCTCAATGAGCAGTTCTTC.

The chain carries TRBV19 and TRBJ2-7, with 9 bases aligning to TRBD2. Germline CDR1 is LNHDA and CDR2 is SQIVND (reference sequence). With V trimmed by 4 bases and J by 4 bases, 17 bases remained unmatched. This CDR3 has 18 residues. CDR3 sequence (DNA): TGTGCCAGTAGTAGCTCCTCGGGGGTAGCGGGAGTGTTTTACGAGCAGTACTTC. Its protein product is CASSSSSGVAGVFYEQYF.

This chain joins TRBV7-9 and TRBJ2-5, with D possibly being TRBD2 (5 bases). The CDR3 is made up of 15 amino acids. Between the trimmed V and J ends, which lost 3 bases and 4 bases, there was a span of 15 bases. Germline V gene lookup returns CDR1 SEHNR and CDR2 FQNEAQ (reference sequence). As DNA, the CDR3 is TGTGCCAGCAGCTTCCCCGCCTCAGAGGGAGAGACCCAGTACTTC. Its protein is CASSFPASEGETQYF.

The rearrangement joins TRBV6-1 to TRBJ1-5, with 11 bases fitting TRBD1. CDR1 and CDR2 from the germline V gene are MNHNS and SASEGT. The CDR3 totals 16 residues. Trimming at V came to 4 bases and at J to 7 bases, leaving 9 bases not matched to a gene. The CDR3 region is CASSGRDRGVWQPQHF. In DNA, the CDR3 is TGTGCCAGCAGTGGACGGGACAGGGGGGTTTGGCAGCCCCAGCATTTT.